The source of this TCR beta chain is a study of T-cell reconstitution after alpha-beta-depleted transplantation in children. Findings of the study overall: Fresh T-cell production supplied most of the T-cell counts and diversity seen one year after transplant. Recipient T cells and thymic progenitors that survived were the source of the high TCRbeta diversity seen at day 60 in some patients. It was reported that alpha-beta T cells came from several hundred expanded graft clones (about two months after transplant).

Construction of the TCRbeta library involved unique molecular identifiers. TCRdb fed the PCR reads into MiXCR, producing one record per CDR3 protein. Of hundreds of thousands of distinct CDR3 sequences in the sample, 9.5% to 13% were seen once. V shed 7 bases, J shed 0 bases, and the junction held 2 bases outside the gene matches. CDR1 is SNHLY, CDR2 FYNNEI, per germline. The length of the CDR3 is 14 residues. This clonotype turned up a few times. What it binds is not known. Sequencing used peripheral blood, obtained 180 days after TCRalphabeta/CD19-depleted stem cell transplant. The chain recombines TRBV2 with TRBJ2-2, with TRBD2 matching over 7 bases. The sequence derives from a male patient aged 2-9 years who had a stem cell transplant for chronic granulomatous disease, so the T cells may come from the graft donor. The CDR3 reads CASKLAANTGELFF. Here the CDR3 DNA reads TGTGCCAGCAAGCTAGCGGCGAACACCGGGGAGCTGTTTTTT.